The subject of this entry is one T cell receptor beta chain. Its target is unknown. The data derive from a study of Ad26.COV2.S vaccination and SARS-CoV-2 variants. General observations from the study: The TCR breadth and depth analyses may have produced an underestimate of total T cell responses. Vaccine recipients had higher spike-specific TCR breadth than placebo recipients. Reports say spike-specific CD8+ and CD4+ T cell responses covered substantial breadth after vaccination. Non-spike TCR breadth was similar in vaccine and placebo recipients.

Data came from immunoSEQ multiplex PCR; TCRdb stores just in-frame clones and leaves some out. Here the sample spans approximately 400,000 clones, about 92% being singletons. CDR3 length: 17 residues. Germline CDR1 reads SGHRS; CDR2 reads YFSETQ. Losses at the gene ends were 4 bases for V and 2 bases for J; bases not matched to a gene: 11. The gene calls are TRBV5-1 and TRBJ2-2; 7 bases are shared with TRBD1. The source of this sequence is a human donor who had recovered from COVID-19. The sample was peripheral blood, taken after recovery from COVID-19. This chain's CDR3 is CASSPNEQGRNTGELFF. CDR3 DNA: TGCGCCAGCAGCCCAAACGAACAGGGGAGAAACACCGGGGAGCTGTTTTTT.